The 2 T cell receptor beta chains given below trace back to one sample, sequenced in a study of CD8+CD57+ T cells in acquired aplastic anemia. The TCR beta profiling, which covered VDJ combination and CDR3 sequence, was carried out using genomic DNA as the template. TCRdb itself ran the reads through MiXCR, one entry per CDR3 protein. Of around 170,000 distinct CDR3 sequences in the sample, around half were seen once. Patients who underwent sequencing had shown CD8+CD57+ cell expansion by flow cytometry. Sequenced sample: sorted CD4+, CD8+, or CD8+CD57+ T cells (not recorded which) from PBMCs. The receptors were gathered from a human donor with aplastic anemia.

The chain joins TRBV15 to TRBJ1-5; D unclear. The CDR3 contains 13 residues. From germline, CDR1 is LNHNV and CDR2 YYDKDF (reference sequence). The V and J ends lost 0 bases and 4 bases respectively, with 4 bases between them. DNA of the CDR3: TGTGCCACCAGCAGAGATCGGAATCAGCCCCAGCATTTT. The encoded protein is CATSRDRNQPQHF.

V usage is TRBV10-3 and J usage is TRBJ2-5; 10 nucleotides align to TRBD2. This CDR3 spans 13 amino acids. Germline V CDR1 and CDR2: ENHRY, SYGVKD. V lost 7 bases and J lost 5; bases outside the gene matches: 4. CDR3 residues: CAIKAGGPETQYF. DNA for the CDR3: TGTGCCATCAAAGCGGGAGGGCCGGAGACCCAGTACTTC.